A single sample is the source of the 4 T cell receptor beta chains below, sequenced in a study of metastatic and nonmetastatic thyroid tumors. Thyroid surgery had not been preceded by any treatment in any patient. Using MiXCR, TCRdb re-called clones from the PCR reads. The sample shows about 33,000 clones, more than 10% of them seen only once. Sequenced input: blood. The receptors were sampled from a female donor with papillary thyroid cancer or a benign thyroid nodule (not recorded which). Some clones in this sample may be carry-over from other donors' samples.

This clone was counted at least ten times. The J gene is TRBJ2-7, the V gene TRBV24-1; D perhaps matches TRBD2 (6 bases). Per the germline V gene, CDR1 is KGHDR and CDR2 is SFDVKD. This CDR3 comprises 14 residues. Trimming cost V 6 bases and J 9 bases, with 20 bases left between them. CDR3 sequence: CATSLRDSPNGQYF. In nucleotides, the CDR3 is TGTGCCACCAGTTTAAGGGACTCCCCAAACGGGCAGTACTTC.

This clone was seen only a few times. This CDR3 is CASSSTGSGANVLTF. The CDR3 DNA reads TGTGCCAGCAGTTCCACAGGGTCTGGGGCCAACGTCCTGACTTTC. This chain joins TRBV28 and TRBJ2-6; weak D call: TRBD1 (6 bases). V dropped 4 bases and J dropped 1 base, with 8 bases sitting between them. This CDR3 spans 15 amino acids. Germline CDR1 is MDHEN and CDR2 is SYDVKM.

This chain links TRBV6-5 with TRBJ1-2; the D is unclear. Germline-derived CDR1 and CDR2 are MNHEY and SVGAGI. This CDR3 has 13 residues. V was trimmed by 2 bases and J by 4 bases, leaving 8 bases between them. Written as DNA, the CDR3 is TGTGCCAGCAGTTACCCCGGAAGCTATGGCTACACCTTC. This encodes CASSYPGSYGYTF.

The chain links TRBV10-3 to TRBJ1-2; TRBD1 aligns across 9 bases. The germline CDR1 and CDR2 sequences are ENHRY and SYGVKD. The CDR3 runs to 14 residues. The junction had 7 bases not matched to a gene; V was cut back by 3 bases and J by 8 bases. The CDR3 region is CAISEQGASGGYTF. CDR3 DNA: TGTGCCATCAGTGAACAGGGGGCGAGTGGAGGCTACACCTTC.